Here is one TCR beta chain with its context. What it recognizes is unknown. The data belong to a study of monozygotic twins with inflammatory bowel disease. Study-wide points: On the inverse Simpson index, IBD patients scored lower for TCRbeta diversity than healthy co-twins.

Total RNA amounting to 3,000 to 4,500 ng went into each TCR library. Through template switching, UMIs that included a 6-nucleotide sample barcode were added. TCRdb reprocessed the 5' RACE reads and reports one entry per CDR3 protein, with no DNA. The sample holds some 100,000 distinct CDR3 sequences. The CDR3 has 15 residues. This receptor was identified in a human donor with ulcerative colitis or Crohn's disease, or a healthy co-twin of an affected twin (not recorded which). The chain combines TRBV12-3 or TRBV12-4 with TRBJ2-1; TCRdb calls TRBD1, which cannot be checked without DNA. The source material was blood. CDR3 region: CASSPQGNSYNEQFF.